This T cell receptor (beta chain) originates from a study of T cells after posttransplantation cyclophosphamide. Looked up from germline, CDR1 is MNHEY and CDR2 is SMNVEV (reference sequence). The CDR3 totals 15 residues. Cyclophosphamide on days +3 and +4 followed busulfan-fludarabine conditioning and a marrow graft. This clone was recorded a few times. Its target is unknown. Generated by immunoSEQ multiplex PCR, the TCRdb table keeps only in-frame clones and is missing some. In total the sample includes roughly 2,600 clones, none of them seen once. Findings and limits, study-wide: Donor CD8+ memory clones often dominated recipient blood repertoires at later times.

Sample: PBMCs, taken 32 days after allogeneic stem cell transplant with posttransplant cyclophosphamide. This TCR came from a female patient aged 45 to 65 who received an allogeneic stem cell transplant from a related donor, was CMV-positive, and had no GVHD. The graft donor may be the source of some T cells. This chain connects TRBV27 to TRBJ2-5; D not resolved. The last part of the DNA fits TRBJ2-7 better; the J call may be wrong. The CDR3 DNA reads as TGTGCCAGCAGTTTACTGGCCCGGGTTGCAGTCGAGCAGTACTTC. It specifies CASSLLARVAVEQYF.